The rows below give T cell receptor beta chains drawn from one sample of a study of blood T cells in healthy people across ages. TCRdb called the 5' RACE reads again in MiXCR, with one record for every CDR3 protein. This table holds 1.5 million or so distinct CDR3 sequences, 42% found once. Sequencing was carried out using blood. These receptors were collected from a young woman in good health. Both conserved end residues are part of each CDR3. Each record gives: J gene, clone size, D gene, V gene, CDR3 DNA, CDR3 protein. A D gene is named only where the DNA matches it firmly. Not all rows give a size; the values are once, few, many and, for expanded clones, a class.

J gene: TRBJ1-2
clone size: few
D gene: NA
V gene: TRBV29-1
CDR3 DNA: TGCAGCGTTGAAGAATTCCGCAAGAACTATGGCTACACCTTC
CDR3 protein: CSVEEFRKNYGYTF

J gene: TRBJ2-1
clone size: few
D gene: NA
V gene: TRBV27
CDR3 DNA: TGTGCCAGCAGTTTATGGCAACAGCGGGCCTCCTACAATGAGCAGTTCTTC
CDR3 protein: CASSLWQQRASYNEQFF

J gene: TRBJ2-1
clone size: few
D gene: NA
V gene: TRBV6-6
CDR3 DNA: TGTGCCAGCAGTTACTCATTCAGCGGGGAGCAGTTCTTC
CDR3 protein: CASSYSFSGEQFF

J gene: TRBJ1-2
clone size: few
D gene: TRBD1
V gene: TRBV6-6
CDR3 DNA: TGTGCCAGCAGTGCGGATCTACAGGGGTTGGTCTATGGCTACACCTTC
CDR3 protein: CASSADLQGLVYGYTF

J gene: TRBJ2-3
clone size: NA
D gene: TRBD2
V gene: TRBV7-6
CDR3 DNA: TGTGCCAGCAGCTTAGGGGGACTAGCGGTAACCACAGATACGCAGTATTTT
CDR3 protein: CASSLGGLAVTTDTQYF

J gene: TRBJ1-5
clone size: NA
D gene: NA
V gene: TRBV27
CDR3 DNA: TGTGCCAGCAGCTCAGAAGGGTATAGCAATCAGCCCCAGCATTTT
CDR3 protein: CASSSEGYSNQPQHF

J gene: TRBJ2-7
clone size: few
D gene: NA
V gene: TRBV29-1
CDR3 DNA: TGCAGCGTTGAAATGGGTAATGAGCAGTACTTC
CDR3 protein: CSVEMGNEQYF

J gene: TRBJ1-2
clone size: NA
D gene: NA
V gene: TRBV3-1
CDR3 DNA: TGTGCCAGCAGTGCTGGGTCCCATAACTATGGCTACACCTTC
CDR3 protein: CASSAGSHNYGYTF

J gene: TRBJ2-1
clone size: NA
D gene: TRBD2
V gene: TRBV7-2
CDR3 DNA: TGTGCCAGCAGCTCCCAACCCTTAGCGGGAGGGAGCAATGAGCAGTTCTTC
CDR3 protein: CASSSQPLAGGSNEQFF

J gene: TRBJ2-7
clone size: few
D gene: TRBD2
V gene: TRBV10-1
CDR3 DNA: TGCGCCAGCAGTCCACGGGCATCTAGCGGGAGTGCCTACGAGCAGTACTTC
CDR3 protein: CASSPRASSGSAYEQYF

J gene: TRBJ2-1
clone size: NA
D gene: TRBD2
V gene: TRBV25-1
CDR3 DNA: TGTGCCAGCAGTGAATTAGCGGGAGTCTCCTACAATGAGCAGTTCTTC
CDR3 protein: CASSELAGVSYNEQFF

J gene: TRBJ2-3
clone size: few
D gene: TRBD1
V gene: TRBV12-3/TRBV12-4
CDR3 DNA: TGTGCCTCACGGACAGGGCGCAATACGCAGTATTTT
CDR3 protein: CASRTGRNTQYF

J gene: TRBJ1-1
clone size: NA
D gene: NA
V gene: TRBV20-1
CDR3 DNA: TGCAGTGCCCCCGATGGGGGGCCCATTGTGACTGAAGCTTTCTTT
CDR3 protein: CSAPDGGPIVTEAFF

J gene: TRBJ2-7
clone size: NA
D gene: NA
V gene: TRBV6-5
CDR3 DNA: TGTGCCAGCAGTTACGGGGCAGCGGAGCAGTACTTC
CDR3 protein: CASSYGAAEQYF

J gene: TRBJ2-7
clone size: NA
D gene: TRBD2
V gene: TRBV7-2
CDR3 DNA: TGTGCCAGCAGTCCTACTAGCGGGAGTACCCACGAGCAGTACTTC
CDR3 protein: CASSPTSGSTHEQYF

J gene: TRBJ1-3
clone size: NA
D gene: NA
V gene: TRBV6-1
CDR3 DNA: TGTGCCAGCAGTGAGACCCCCCCCGGGACACTCTCTGGAAACACCATATATTTT
CDR3 protein: CASSETPPGTLSGNTIYF

J gene: TRBJ1-6
clone size: few
D gene: TRBD1
V gene: TRBV29-1
CDR3 DNA: TGCAGCGCAGGACAGGACCCGAATTCACCCCTCCACTTT
CDR3 protein: CSAGQDPNSPLHF

J gene: TRBJ1-2
clone size: few
D gene: NA
V gene: TRBV7-6
CDR3 DNA: TGTGCCACCAGGGCGGACGGACTCGATGGCTACACCTTC
CDR3 protein: CATRADGLDGYTF

J gene: TRBJ2-7
clone size: NA
D gene: NA
V gene: TRBV6-1
CDR3 DNA: TGTGCCAGCAGCTCGACGGTGATTTCCTACGAGCAGTACTTC
CDR3 protein: CASSSTVISYEQYF

J gene: TRBJ2-7
clone size: NA
D gene: TRBD2
V gene: TRBV25-1
CDR3 DNA: TGTGCCAGCAGCGAAGCGGGAGTCGGGAACGAGCAGTACTTC
CDR3 protein: CASSEAGVGNEQYF

J gene: TRBJ2-1
clone size: NA
D gene: NA
V gene: TRBV20-1
CDR3 DNA: TGCAGTGCGGACCGTTCGTTCAATGAGCAGTTCTTC
CDR3 protein: CSADRSFNEQFF

J gene: TRBJ2-2
clone size: NA
D gene: TRBD2
V gene: TRBV3-1
CDR3 DNA: TGTGCCAGCAGCCAATCCGGGACTAACGGCGGGGAGCTGTTTTTT
CDR3 protein: CASSQSGTNGGELFF

J gene: TRBJ2-7
clone size: many
D gene: NA
V gene: TRBV25-1
CDR3 DNA: TGTGCCAGCATCGGTCTACAAAGGGGCGAGCAGTACTTC
CDR3 protein: CASIGLQRGEQYF

J gene: TRBJ1-4
clone size: NA
D gene: NA
V gene: TRBV24-1
CDR3 DNA: TGTGCCACCAGCGGGACGGTGGGAAAACTGTTTTTT
CDR3 protein: CATSGTVGKLFF

J gene: TRBJ2-6
clone size: NA
D gene: NA
V gene: TRBV14
CDR3 DNA: TGTGCCAGCAGCCATTTCCCTGGGGCCAACGTCCTGACTTTC
CDR3 protein: CASSHFPGANVLTF

J gene: TRBJ2-5
clone size: NA
D gene: NA
V gene: TRBV2
CDR3 DNA: TGTGCCGGTCGACAGGCTGAGACCCAGTACTTC
CDR3 protein: CAGRQAETQYF

J gene: TRBJ2-1
clone size: few
D gene: TRBD2
V gene: TRBV20-1
CDR3 DNA: TGCAGTGCCAGAACTAGCGGGGGGGATTACTACAATGAGCAGTTCTTC
CDR3 protein: CSARTSGGDYYNEQFF

J gene: TRBJ1-4
clone size: NA
D gene: NA
V gene: TRBV7-2
CDR3 DNA: TGTGCCAGCAGCTTAGGTTTCTTGGAGGCAACTAATGAAAAACTGTTTTTT
CDR3 protein: CASSLGFLEATNEKLFF

J gene: TRBJ2-3
clone size: few
D gene: TRBD2
V gene: TRBV5-1
CDR3 DNA: TGCGCCAGCAGTCTCCAGCCGACTAGCGGGGGGGCGTCAGATACGCAGTATTTT
CDR3 protein: CASSLQPTSGGASDTQYF

J gene: TRBJ2-3
clone size: NA
D gene: NA
V gene: TRBV20-1
CDR3 DNA: TGCAGTGCTAGAGATCTACTAGCAATAGATACGCAGTATTTT
CDR3 protein: CSARDLLAIDTQYF

J gene: TRBJ1-5
clone size: NA
D gene: NA
V gene: TRBV18
CDR3 DNA: TGTGCCAGCTCACTTACGGGACGGGGGGGCAATCAGCCCCAGCATTTT
CDR3 protein: CASSLTGRGGNQPQHF

J gene: TRBJ1-1
clone size: few
D gene: NA
V gene: TRBV6-1
CDR3 DNA: TGTGCCAGCACCCAGAAGGTGGGCACTGAAGCTTTCTTT
CDR3 protein: CASTQKVGTEAFF

J gene: TRBJ2-5
clone size: few
D gene: NA
V gene: TRBV25-1
CDR3 DNA: TGTGCCAGCAGTTCAAGGGCGACACAGTACCAAGAGACCCAGTACTTC
CDR3 protein: CASSSRATQYQETQYF

J gene: TRBJ1-6
clone size: NA
D gene: NA
V gene: TRBV10-2
CDR3 DNA: TGCGCCAGCAGTGGGACCAAGAATTCACCCCTCCACTTT
CDR3 protein: CASSGTKNSPLHF

J gene: TRBJ1-1
clone size: NA
D gene: NA
V gene: TRBV10-2
CDR3 DNA: TGCGCCAGCAGTGATAACCAGGGGTGGGCTTTCTTT
CDR3 protein: CASSDNQGWAFF

J gene: TRBJ1-2
clone size: few
D gene: NA
V gene: TRBV5-1
CDR3 DNA: TGCGCCAGCAGCTTGGGGACAGTCATCGGCTATGGCTACACCTTC
CDR3 protein: CASSLGTVIGYGYTF

J gene: TRBJ1-1
clone size: few
D gene: NA
V gene: TRBV5-1
CDR3 DNA: TGCGCCAGCAACGAGGGAGAGGAGAACACTGAAGCTTTCTTT
CDR3 protein: CASNEGEENTEAFF

J gene: TRBJ2-2
clone size: NA
D gene: TRBD1
V gene: TRBV3-1
CDR3 DNA: TGTGCCAGCAGCCCCCTCCACTCAGGGGGCCTCGGGGAGCTGTTTTTT
CDR3 protein: CASSPLHSGGLGELFF

J gene: TRBJ1-2
clone size: NA
D gene: NA
V gene: TRBV3-1
CDR3 DNA: TGTGCCAGCAGCCAGCAGGGTTCGGGCTATGGCTACACCTTC
CDR3 protein: CASSQQGSGYGYTF

J gene: TRBJ2-1
clone size: few
D gene: TRBD2
V gene: TRBV11-2
CDR3 DNA: TGTGCCAGCATCGAAGCGGGAGCAAAGAGTTATGAGCAGTTCTTC
CDR3 protein: CASIEAGAKSYEQFF

J gene: TRBJ1-1
clone size: few
D gene: NA
V gene: TRBV3-1
CDR3 DNA: TGTGCCAGCAGCCAAGGACCAGGGCGAGACACTGAAGCTTTCTTT
CDR3 protein: CASSQGPGRDTEAFF

J gene: TRBJ1-2
clone size: NA
D gene: NA
V gene: TRBV6-2/TRBV6-3
CDR3 DNA: TGTGCCAGCAGTTACCGCCCCGAGGGGGGCCGGTATGGCTACACCTTC
CDR3 protein: CASSYRPEGGRYGYTF

J gene: TRBJ1-2
clone size: NA
D gene: TRBD1
V gene: TRBV12-3/TRBV12-4
CDR3 DNA: TGTACCAGCCGACAGGGGGGTGGCTACACCTTC
CDR3 protein: CTSRQGGGYTF

J gene: TRBJ2-1
clone size: once
D gene: TRBD1
V gene: TRBV6-6
CDR3 DNA: TGTGCCACCGGACAGGGAGGTGAGCAGTTCTTC
CDR3 protein: CATGQGGEQFF

J gene: TRBJ1-3
clone size: once
D gene: NA
V gene: TRBV14
CDR3 DNA: TGTGCCAGCAGCCCCCTCGGGGGGGGCTTAGTTGGAAACACCATATATTTT
CDR3 protein: CASSPLGGGLVGNTIYF

J gene: TRBJ1-2
clone size: few
D gene: TRBD1
V gene: TRBV20-1
CDR3 DNA: TGCAGTGCTAGCCCCAGGACAGGGTCTGGCTACACCTTC
CDR3 protein: CSASPRTGSGYTF

J gene: TRBJ2-1
clone size: NA
D gene: NA
V gene: TRBV12-3/TRBV12-4
CDR3 DNA: TGTGCCAGCAGCTGGTTGGACTACTACAATGAGCAGTTCTTC
CDR3 protein: CASSWLDYYNEQFF

J gene: TRBJ1-2
clone size: NA
D gene: TRBD1
V gene: TRBV7-9
CDR3 DNA: TGTGCCAGCAGCGCCGGGACAGACCTATACACCTTC
CDR3 protein: CASSAGTDLYTF

J gene: TRBJ2-7
clone size: few
D gene: NA
V gene: TRBV20-1
CDR3 DNA: TGCAGTGCTAGAGATGTACAAATAACCTACGAGCAGTACTTC
CDR3 protein: CSARDVQITYEQYF

J gene: TRBJ2-3
clone size: NA
D gene: TRBD2
V gene: TRBV11-2
CDR3 DNA: TGTGCCAGCAGAAGCATAGCGGGATTCCGCACAGATACGCAGTATTTT
CDR3 protein: CASRSIAGFRTDTQYF

J gene: TRBJ1-6
clone size: NA
D gene: NA
V gene: TRBV2
CDR3 DNA: TGTGCCAGCACCACAGGGCCCTTTTCACCCCTCCACTTT
CDR3 protein: CASTTGPFSPLHF

J gene: TRBJ1-1
clone size: NA
D gene: TRBD1
V gene: TRBV19
CDR3 DNA: TGTGCCAGTAGTTGGGCGACAGGGCCTAAGGACACTGAAGCTTTCTTT
CDR3 protein: CASSWATGPKDTEAFF

J gene: TRBJ1-2
clone size: NA
D gene: TRBD1
V gene: TRBV2
CDR3 DNA: TGTGCCAGCAGGAGCGACAGGGGTGGCTACATCTTC
CDR3 protein: CASRSDRGGYIF

J gene: TRBJ1-3
clone size: few
D gene: NA
V gene: TRBV9
CDR3 DNA: TGTGCCAGCAGCCAGGAGAGCTCTGGAAACACCATATATTTT
CDR3 protein: CASSQESSGNTIYF

J gene: TRBJ1-5
clone size: NA
D gene: NA
V gene: TRBV28
CDR3 DNA: TGTGCCAGCAGTTTCGAAGGAACAGGGAGAGGTAGCAATCAGCCCCAGCATTTT
CDR3 protein: CASSFEGTGRGSNQPQHF

J gene: TRBJ2-6
clone size: NA
D gene: TRBD2
V gene: TRBV5-1
CDR3 DNA: TGCGCCAGCAGCTTGGCCGTCGGGAGGGCCTCCTCTGGGGCCAACGTCCTGACTTTC
CDR3 protein: CASSLAVGRASSGANVLTF

J gene: TRBJ2-3
clone size: NA
D gene: NA
V gene: TRBV10-2
CDR3 DNA: TGCGCCAGCAGTGACGACCGGTGGGATACGCAGTATTTT
CDR3 protein: CASSDDRWDTQYF

J gene: TRBJ2-7
clone size: few
D gene: TRBD1
V gene: TRBV20-1
CDR3 DNA: TGCAGTGCTATTCCTCCGGGACAGCCTCCCTACGAGCAGTACTTC
CDR3 protein: CSAIPPGQPPYEQYF